The rows below give T cell receptor beta chains drawn from one sample of a study of human T cells and chemical hapten exposure. TCRdb redid the calling of the RACE reads with MiXCR, one entry per CDR3 protein. This sample has about 40,000 distinct CDR3 sequences; less than 4% occur once, and the top ten carry roughly 6.6%. The material was whole blood, obtained in connection with sensitization to the hapten diphenylcyclopropenone (DPC). These receptors were collected from a middle-aged man with alopecia areata. Some clones in this sample may be carry-over from other donors' samples. CDR3s include the opening cysteine and the closing phenylalanine or tryptophan. A D gene is named only where the DNA matches it firmly. Rows may omit the clone size; those that give it use once, few, many or a size class.

d_call j_call clone_size v_call cdr3_aa cdr3_nt
TRBD1 TRBJ1-2 many TRBV28 CASRLLRQGTWGYTF TGTGCCAGCAGACTCCTTAGACAGGGCACTTGGGGCTACACCTTC
. TRBJ1-4 many TRBV20-1 CSARDLRASNEKLFF TGCAGTGCTAGAGACCTCAGGGCCTCTAATGAAAAACTGTTTTTT
. TRBJ2-3 many TRBV18 CASSPAVHTQYF TGTGCCAGCTCACCGGCTGTCCATACGCAGTATTTT
. TRBJ2-1 many TRBV12-3/TRBV12-4 CASSLNRLSYNEQFF TGTGCCAGCAGTTTAAATCGACTTTCCTACAATGAGCAGTTCTTC
. TRBJ1-5 many TRBV29-1 CSVSFGLYQPQHF TGCAGCGTTTCTTTCGGGCTTTATCAGCCCCAGCATTTT
. TRBJ2-3 many TRBV9 CASSAGATLSTDTQYF TGTGCCAGCAGCGCGGGGGCTACCCTTAGCACAGATACGCAGTATTTT
TRBD1 TRBJ1-5 . TRBV6-5 CASSAHGQASNQPQHF TGTGCCAGCAGTGCGCACGGACAGGCAAGCAATCAGCCCCAGCATTTT
TRBD1 TRBJ2-2 many TRBV3-1 CASSHYRQGAGELFF TGTGCCAGCAGCCACTACAGACAGGGGGCCGGGGAGCTGTTTTTT
TRBD2 TRBJ2-1 many TRBV4-1 CASSHSGTSPYNEQFF TGCGCCAGCAGCCATAGTGGGACTAGTCCATACAATGAGCAGTTCTTC
. TRBJ1-2 many TRBV7-8 CASSLAGSNYGYTF TGTGCCAGCAGCTTAGCAGGCAGCAACTATGGCTACACCTTC
TRBD1 TRBJ2-7 few TRBV6-5 CASSPGQGSTYEQYF TGTGCCAGCAGCCCGGGACAGGGATCGACCTACGAGCAGTACTTC
TRBD1 TRBJ1-5 many TRBV20-1 CSASPKDREYQPQHF TGCAGTGCTAGCCCAAAGGACAGGGAGTATCAGCCCCAGCATTTT
. TRBJ1-1 many TRBV12-3/TRBV12-4 CASSLGQGNTEAFF TGTGCCAGCAGTTTAGGTCAGGGGAACACTGAAGCTTTCTTT
. TRBJ1-2 many TRBV4-2 CASSQATVHTF TGTGCCAGCAGCCAAGCGACAGTCCACACCTTC
. TRBJ2-7 many TRBV5-1 CASSSTGPEQYF TGCGCCAGCAGCTCTACAGGGCCTGAGCAGTACTTC
TRBD2 TRBJ2-1 many TRBV11-2 CASSLVLGLAGGSYNEQFF TGTGCCAGCAGCTTAGTGCTGGGACTAGCGGGAGGATCTTACAATGAGCAGTTCTTC
. TRBJ2-2 many TRBV10-2 CASSATSNTGELFF TGCGCCAGCAGTGCAACTTCTAACACCGGGGAGCTGTTTTTT
TRBD1 TRBJ1-5 . TRBV18 CASSSDRVAGQPQHF TGTGCCAGCTCATCTGACAGGGTGGCAGGACAGCCCCAGCATTTT
TRBD2 TRBJ2-3 many TRBV4-2 CASPSGVSTDTQYF TGTGCCAGCCCTAGCGGGGTTAGCACAGATACGCAGTATTTT
TRBD1 TRBJ2-1 many TRBV18 CASSRDQGVNEQFF TGTGCCAGCTCACGGGACCAGGGGGTGAATGAGCAGTTCTTC
. TRBJ2-1 . TRBV29-1 CSVGAWYNEQFF TGCAGCGTCGGCGCATGGTACAATGAGCAGTTCTTC
TRBD2 TRBJ2-1 many TRBV5-6 CASSYGTSGTYNEQFF TGTGCCAGCAGCTACGGGACTAGCGGGACTTACAATGAGCAGTTCTTC
TRBD2 TRBJ2-2 many TRBV24-1 CATSDALAGNTGELFF TGTGCCACCAGTGATGCACTAGCGGGGAACACCGGGGAGCTGTTTTTT
TRBD2 TRBJ2-3 . TRBV11-3 CASSFSSGRADTQYF TGTGCCAGCAGCTTTTCGAGCGGGAGGGCCGATACGCAGTATTTT
TRBD1 TRBJ2-7 many TRBV20-1 CSAVGQGYEQYF TGCAGTGCTGTTGGACAGGGCTACGAGCAGTACTTC
. TRBJ2-7 few TRBV3-1 CASSPGVVPSYEQYF TGTGCCAGCAGCCCCGGAGTAGTTCCCTCCTACGAGCAGTACTTC
TRBD2 TRBJ2-2 many TRBV7-2 CASSIAGDGTGELFF TGTGCCAGCAGCATAGCGGGAGATGGCACCGGGGAGCTGTTTTTT
. TRBJ1-6 . TRBV6-5 CASSLGEGIVSPLHF TGTGCCAGCAGTTTGGGTGAGGGGATCGTCTCACCCCTCCACTTT